A selection of T cell receptor beta chains follows, all from one sample in a study of blood T cell repertoires in COVID-19. Profiling relied on immunoSEQ multiplex PCR, and the TCRdb table lists in-frame clones only, not all of them. The data show around 81,000 clones, around 90% seen once. Sequencing used peripheral blood. The receptors were gathered from a man aged 70 or older with acute or convalescent COVID-19. Both conserved end residues are trimmed from each CDR3.

CDR3	V	J
ASSKRTGRGTDTQY	TRBV13	TRBJ2-3
ASSTESQNSPLH	TRBV11-2	TRBJ1-6
ASSLWGTSGGSAYEQY	TRBV27	TRBJ2-7
AWNKGLALEQY	TRBV30	TRBJ2-7
ASSPSAVHTDTQY	TRBV18	TRBJ2-3
ASSGQTNQPQH	TRBV10-2	TRBJ1-5
ASRTGMLGSYGYT	TRBV28	TRBJ1-2
ASSQLDRGLMNTEAF	TRBV3-1/TRBV3-2	TRBJ1-1
ASSAPGTNPYNSPLH	TRBV7-9	TRBJ1-6
ASSQGPDFNQPQH	TRBV5-4	TRBJ1-5
AWIRRGALDGYT	TRBV30	TRBJ1-2
ASSERWGGY	TRBV6-1	TRBJ2-7
ASTSSSGVYEQY	TRBV5-6	TRBJ2-7
ASSFPQYGYT	TRBV7-2	TRBJ1-2
ASSQGQGAGNTIY	TRBV14	TRBJ1-3
AWSTQGNQPQH	TRBV30	TRBJ1-5
ASSVRGLPTSYNSPLH	TRBV2	TRBJ1-6
ASSLTSGGAPGELF	TRBV6-6	TRBJ2-2
ASSLVPETETYSYEQY	TRBV5-8	TRBJ2-7
ASSLARGNTEAF	TRBV27	TRBJ1-1
ASSVTGREADTQY	TRBV9	TRBJ2-3
ASSYAGNSNQPQH	TRBV19	TRBJ1-5
ASSPSPGGYT	TRBV3-1/TRBV3-2	TRBJ1-2
ASSRGLSYNSPLH	TRBV5-5	TRBJ1-6